Sequencing of this T cell receptor beta chain was carried out in a study of early T cells in non-severe SARS-CoV-2 infection. The overall study: From unsorted whole blood, bulk RNA was sequenced, and the chains remained unpaired.

This clonotype came up many times. The antigen is not known. Trimming cost V 5 bases and J 6 bases, with 11 bases left between them. The germline CDR1 and CDR2 sequences are SGHVS and FNYEAQ. This CDR3 contains 13 residues. Overall study results and limits: Anti-spike CD8 specificities were favored by VDJdb matching, whose results missed private and CD4 specificities.

Attached unique molecular identifiers marked individual cDNA molecules. TCRdb used MiXCR to reprocess the 5' RACE reads, holding one entry per CDR3 protein. The sample holds approximately 26,000 distinct CDR3 sequences; roughly 5.4% are singletons and the top ten take roughly 2.5%. The sequence came from an adult who was a healthcare worker with PCR-confirmed SARS-CoV-2 infection or an uninfected control (not recorded which). The rearrangement uses TRBV7-6 and TRBJ2-1; D is unresolved. Sequenced sample: whole blood. The CDR3 bases are TGTGCCAGCAGCCCACTCCCTCCCAATGAGCAGTTCTTC. This gives the protein CASSPLPPNEQFF.